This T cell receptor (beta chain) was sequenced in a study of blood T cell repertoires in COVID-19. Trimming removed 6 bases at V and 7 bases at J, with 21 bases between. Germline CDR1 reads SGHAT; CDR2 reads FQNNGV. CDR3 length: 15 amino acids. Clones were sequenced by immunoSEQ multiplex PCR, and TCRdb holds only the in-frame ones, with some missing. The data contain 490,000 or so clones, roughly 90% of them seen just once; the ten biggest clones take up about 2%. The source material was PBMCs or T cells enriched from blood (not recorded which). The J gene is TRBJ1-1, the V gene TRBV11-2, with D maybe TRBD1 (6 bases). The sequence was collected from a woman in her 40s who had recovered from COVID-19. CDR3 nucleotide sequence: TGTGCCAGCAGGCATAACAGGGCCGCGAGGGATGAAGCTTTCTTT. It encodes CASRHNRAARDEAFF.